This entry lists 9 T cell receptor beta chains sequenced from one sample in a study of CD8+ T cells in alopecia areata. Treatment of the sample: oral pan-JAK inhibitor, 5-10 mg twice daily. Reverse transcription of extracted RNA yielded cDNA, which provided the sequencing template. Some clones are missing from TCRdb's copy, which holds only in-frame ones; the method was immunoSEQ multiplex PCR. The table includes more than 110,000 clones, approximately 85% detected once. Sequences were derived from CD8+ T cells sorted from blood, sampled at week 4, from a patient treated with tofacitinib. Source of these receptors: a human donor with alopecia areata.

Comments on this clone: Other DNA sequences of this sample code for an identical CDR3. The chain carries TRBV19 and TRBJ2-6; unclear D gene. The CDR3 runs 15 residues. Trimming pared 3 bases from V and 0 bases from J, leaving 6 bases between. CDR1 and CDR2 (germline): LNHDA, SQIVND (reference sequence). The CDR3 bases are TGTGCCAGTAGTATCGGTGGCTCTGGGGCCAACGTCCTGACTTTC. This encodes CASSIGGSGANVLTF.

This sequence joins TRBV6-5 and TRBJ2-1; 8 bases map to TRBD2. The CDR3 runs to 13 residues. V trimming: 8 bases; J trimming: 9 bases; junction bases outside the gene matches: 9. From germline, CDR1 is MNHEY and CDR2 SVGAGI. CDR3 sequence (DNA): TGTGCCAGCGGGACTAGTTTTTTTAGTGAGCAGTTCTTC. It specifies CASGTSFFSEQFF.

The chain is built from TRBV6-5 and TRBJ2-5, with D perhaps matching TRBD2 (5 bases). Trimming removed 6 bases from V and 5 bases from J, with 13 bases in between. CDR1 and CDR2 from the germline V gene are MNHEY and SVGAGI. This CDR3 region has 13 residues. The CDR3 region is CASRRGSEETQYF. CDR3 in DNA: TGTGCCAGCAGACGGGGTAGCGAGGAGACCCAGTACTTC.

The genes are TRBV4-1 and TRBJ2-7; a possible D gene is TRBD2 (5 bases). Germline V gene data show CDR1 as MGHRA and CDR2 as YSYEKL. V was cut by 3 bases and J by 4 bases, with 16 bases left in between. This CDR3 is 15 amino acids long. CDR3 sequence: CASSHMDHGGYEQYF. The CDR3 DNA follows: TGCGCCAGCAGCCACATGGACCACGGCGGGTACGAGCAGTACTTC.

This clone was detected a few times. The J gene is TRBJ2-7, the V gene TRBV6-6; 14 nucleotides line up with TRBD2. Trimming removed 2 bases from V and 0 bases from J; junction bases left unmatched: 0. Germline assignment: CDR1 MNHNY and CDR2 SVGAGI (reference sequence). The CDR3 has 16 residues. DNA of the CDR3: TGTGCCAGCAGTTACGGGACTAGCGGGAGCTCCTACGAGCAGTACTTC. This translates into CASSYGTSGSSYEQYF.

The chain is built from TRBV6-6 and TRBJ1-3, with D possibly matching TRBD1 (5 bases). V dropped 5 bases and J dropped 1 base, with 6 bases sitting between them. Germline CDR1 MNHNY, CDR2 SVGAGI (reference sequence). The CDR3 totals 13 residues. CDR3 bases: TGTGCCAGCAGTCAGGGTTCTGGAAACACCATATATTTT. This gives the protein CASSQGSGNTIYF.

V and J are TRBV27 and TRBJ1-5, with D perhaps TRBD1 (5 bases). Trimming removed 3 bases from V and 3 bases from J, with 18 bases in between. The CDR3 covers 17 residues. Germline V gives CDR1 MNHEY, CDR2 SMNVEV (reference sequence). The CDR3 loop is CASSFTFAGGFNQPQHF. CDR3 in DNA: TGTGCCAGCAGTTTTACATTTGCCGGGGGGTTCAATCAGCCCCAGCATTTT.

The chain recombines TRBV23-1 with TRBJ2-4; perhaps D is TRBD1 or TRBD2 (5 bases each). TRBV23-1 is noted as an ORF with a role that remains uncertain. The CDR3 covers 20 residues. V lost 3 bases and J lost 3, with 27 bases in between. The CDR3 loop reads CASSHGGSDSRVMGKNIQYF. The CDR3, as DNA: TGCGCCAGCAGTCATGGCGGGTCGGACTCCAGGGTTATGGGCAAAAACATTCAGTACTTC.

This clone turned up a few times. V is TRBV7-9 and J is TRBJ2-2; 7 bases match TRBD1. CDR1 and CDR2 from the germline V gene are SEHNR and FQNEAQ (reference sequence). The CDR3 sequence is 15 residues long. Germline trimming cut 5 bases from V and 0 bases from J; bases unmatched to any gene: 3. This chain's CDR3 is CASSETGTNTGELFF. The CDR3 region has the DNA TGTGCCAGCAGCGAGACAGGGACGAACACCGGGGAGCTGTTTTTT. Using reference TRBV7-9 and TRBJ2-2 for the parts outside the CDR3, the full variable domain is DTGVSQNPRHKITKRGQNVTFRCDPISEHNRLYWYRQTLGQGPEFLTYFQNEAQLEKSRLLSDRFSAERPKGSFSTLEIQRTEQGDSAMYLCASSETGTNTGELFFGEGSRLTVL.